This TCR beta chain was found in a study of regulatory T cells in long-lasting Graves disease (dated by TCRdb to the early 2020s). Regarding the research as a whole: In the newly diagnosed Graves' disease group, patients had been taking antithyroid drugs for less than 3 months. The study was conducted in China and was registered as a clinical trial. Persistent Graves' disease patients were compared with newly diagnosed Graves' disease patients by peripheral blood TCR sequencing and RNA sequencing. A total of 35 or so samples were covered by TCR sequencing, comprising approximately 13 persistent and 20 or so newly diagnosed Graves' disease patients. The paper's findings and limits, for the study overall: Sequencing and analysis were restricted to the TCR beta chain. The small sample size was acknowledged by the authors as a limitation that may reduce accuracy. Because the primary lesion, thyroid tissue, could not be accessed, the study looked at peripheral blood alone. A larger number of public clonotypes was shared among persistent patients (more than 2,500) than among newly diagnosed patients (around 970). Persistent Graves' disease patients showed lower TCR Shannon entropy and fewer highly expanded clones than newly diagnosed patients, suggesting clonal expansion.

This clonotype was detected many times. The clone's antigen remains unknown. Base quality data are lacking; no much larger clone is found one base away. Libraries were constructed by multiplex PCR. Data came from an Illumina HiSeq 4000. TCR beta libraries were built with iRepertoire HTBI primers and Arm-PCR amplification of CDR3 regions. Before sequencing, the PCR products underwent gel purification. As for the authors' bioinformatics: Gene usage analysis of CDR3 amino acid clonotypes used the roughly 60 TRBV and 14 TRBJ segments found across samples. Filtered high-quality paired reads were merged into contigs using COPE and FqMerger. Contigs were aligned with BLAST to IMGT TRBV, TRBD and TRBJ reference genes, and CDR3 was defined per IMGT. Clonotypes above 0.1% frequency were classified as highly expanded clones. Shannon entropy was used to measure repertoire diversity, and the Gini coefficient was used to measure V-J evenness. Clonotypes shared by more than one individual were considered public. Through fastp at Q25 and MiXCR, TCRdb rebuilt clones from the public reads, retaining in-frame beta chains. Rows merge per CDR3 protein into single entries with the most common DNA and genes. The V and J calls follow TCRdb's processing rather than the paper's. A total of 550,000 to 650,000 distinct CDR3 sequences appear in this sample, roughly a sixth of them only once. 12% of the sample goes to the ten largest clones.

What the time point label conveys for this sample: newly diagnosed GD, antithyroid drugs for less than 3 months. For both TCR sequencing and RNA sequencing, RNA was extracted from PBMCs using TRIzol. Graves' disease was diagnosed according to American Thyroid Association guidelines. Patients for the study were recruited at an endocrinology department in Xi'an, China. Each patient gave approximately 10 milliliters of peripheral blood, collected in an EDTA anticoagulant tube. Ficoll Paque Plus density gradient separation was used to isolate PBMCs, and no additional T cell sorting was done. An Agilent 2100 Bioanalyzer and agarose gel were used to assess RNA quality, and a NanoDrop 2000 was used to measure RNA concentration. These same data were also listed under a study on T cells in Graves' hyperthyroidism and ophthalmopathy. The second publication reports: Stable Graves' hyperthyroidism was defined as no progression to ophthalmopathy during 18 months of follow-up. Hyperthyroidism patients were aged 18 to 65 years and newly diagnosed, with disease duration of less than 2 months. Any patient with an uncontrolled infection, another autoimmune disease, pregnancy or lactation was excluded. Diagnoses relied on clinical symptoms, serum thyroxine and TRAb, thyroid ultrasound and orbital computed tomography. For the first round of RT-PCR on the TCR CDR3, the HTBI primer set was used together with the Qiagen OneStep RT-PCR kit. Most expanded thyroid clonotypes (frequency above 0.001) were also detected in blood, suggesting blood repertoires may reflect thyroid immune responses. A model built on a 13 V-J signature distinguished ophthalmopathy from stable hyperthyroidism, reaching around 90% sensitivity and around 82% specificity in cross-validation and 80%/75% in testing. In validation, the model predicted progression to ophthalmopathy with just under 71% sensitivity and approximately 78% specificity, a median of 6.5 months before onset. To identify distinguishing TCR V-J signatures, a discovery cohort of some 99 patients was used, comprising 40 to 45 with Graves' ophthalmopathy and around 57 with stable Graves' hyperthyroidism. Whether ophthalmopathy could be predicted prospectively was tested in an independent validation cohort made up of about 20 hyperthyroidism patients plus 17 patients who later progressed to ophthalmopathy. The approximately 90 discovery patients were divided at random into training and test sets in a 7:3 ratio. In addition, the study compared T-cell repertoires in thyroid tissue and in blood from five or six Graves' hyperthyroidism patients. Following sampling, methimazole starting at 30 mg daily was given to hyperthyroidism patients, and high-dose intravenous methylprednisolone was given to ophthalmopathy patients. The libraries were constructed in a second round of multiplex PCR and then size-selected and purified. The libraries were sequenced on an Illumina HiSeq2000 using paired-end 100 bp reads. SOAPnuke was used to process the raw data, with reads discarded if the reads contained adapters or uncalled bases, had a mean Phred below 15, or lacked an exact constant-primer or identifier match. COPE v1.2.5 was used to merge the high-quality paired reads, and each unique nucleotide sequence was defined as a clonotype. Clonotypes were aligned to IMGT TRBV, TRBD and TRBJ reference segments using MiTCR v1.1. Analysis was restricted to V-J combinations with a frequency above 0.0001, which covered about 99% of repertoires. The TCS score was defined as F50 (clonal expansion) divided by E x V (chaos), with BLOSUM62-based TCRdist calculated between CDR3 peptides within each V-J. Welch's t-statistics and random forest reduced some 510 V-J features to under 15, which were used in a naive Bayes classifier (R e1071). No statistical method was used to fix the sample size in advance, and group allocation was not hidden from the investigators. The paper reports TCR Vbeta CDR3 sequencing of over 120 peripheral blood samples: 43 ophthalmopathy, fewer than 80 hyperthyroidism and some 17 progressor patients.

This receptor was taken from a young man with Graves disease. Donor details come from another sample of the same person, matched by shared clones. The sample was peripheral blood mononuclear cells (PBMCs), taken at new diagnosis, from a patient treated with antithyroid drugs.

This receptor has the CDR3 CASSPGSSGGTEAFF. The DNA sequence follows: TGTGCCAGCAGCCCGGGTTCGTCTGGGGGCACTGAAGCTTTCTTT. The chain uses TRBV7-8 and TRBJ1-1; 5 matching bases give a weak D call of TRBD1. The CDR3 numbers 15 residues from cysteine through phenylalanine. This entry keeps only the CDR3 DNA: 45 bases, framed from base 1. A distance of 17 bases separates the germline ends of V and J, which lose 5 bases and 4 bases respectively. The germline V gene sets CDR1 to SGHVS and CDR2 to FQNEAQ.